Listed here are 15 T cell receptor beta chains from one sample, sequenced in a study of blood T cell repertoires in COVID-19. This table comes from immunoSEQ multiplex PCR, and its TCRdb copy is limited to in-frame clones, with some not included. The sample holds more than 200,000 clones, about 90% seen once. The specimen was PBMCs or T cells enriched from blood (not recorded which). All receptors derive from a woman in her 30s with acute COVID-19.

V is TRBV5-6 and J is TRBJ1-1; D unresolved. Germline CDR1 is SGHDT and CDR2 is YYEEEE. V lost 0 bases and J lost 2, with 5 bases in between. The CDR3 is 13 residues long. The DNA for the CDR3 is TGTGCCAGCAGCTTGGGTCTTAACACTGAAGCTTTCTTT. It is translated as CASSLGLNTEAFF.

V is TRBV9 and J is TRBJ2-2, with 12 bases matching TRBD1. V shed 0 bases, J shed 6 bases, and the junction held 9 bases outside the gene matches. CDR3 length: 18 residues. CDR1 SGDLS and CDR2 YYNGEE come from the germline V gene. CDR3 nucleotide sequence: TGTGCCAGCAGCGTAGCTGGGACAGGGGGCGTGTTGGCCGGGGAGCTGTTTTTT. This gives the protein CASSVAGTGGVLAGELFF.

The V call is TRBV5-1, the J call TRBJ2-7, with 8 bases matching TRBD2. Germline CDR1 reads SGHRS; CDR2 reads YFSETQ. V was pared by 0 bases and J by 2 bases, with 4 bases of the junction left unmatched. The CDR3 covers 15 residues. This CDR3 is CASSLAAGGPYEQYF. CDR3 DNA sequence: TGCGCCAGCAGCTTGGCGGCGGGGGGCCCCTACGAGCAGTACTTC.

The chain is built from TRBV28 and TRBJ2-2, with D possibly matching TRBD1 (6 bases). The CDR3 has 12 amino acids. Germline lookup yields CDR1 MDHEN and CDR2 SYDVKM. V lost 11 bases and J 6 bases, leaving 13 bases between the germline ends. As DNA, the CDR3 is TGTGCCGGAAGAACAGGGTCCGGGGAGCTGTTTTTT. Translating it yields CAGRTGSGELFF.

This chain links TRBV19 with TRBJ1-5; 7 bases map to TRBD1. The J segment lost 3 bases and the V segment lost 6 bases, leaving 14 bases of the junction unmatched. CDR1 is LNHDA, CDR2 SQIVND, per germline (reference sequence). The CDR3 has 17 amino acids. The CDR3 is CASSPWQGTAVNQPQHF. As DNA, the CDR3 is TGTGCCAGTAGCCCCTGGCAGGGGACAGCAGTCAATCAGCCCCAGCATTTT. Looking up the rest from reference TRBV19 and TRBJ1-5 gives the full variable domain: DGGITQSPKYLFRKEGQNVTLSCEQNLNHDAMYWYRQDPGQGLRLIYYSQIVNDFQKGDIAEGYSVSREKKESFPLTVTSAQKNPTAFYLCASSPWQGTAVNQPQHFGDGTRLSIL.

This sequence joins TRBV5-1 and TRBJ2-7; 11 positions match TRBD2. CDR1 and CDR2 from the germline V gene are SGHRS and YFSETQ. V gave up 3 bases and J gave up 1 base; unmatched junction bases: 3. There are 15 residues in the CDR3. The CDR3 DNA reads TGCGCCAGCAGCTCCTCTAGCGGGGGGTCCTACGAGCAGTACTTC. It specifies CASSSSSGGSYEQYF.

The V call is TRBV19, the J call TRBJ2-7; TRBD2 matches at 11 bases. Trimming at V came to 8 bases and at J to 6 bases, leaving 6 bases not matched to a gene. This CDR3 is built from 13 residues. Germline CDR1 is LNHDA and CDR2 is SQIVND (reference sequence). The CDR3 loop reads CASSSGRSSEQYF. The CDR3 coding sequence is TGTGCCAGTTCTAGCGGGAGGTCAAGCGAGCAGTACTTC.

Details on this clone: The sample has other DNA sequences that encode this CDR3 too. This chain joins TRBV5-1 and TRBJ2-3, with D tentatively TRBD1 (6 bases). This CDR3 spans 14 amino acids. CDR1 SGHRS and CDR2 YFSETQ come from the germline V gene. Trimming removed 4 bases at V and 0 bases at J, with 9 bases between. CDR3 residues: CASSLGQSTDTQYF. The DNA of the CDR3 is TGCGCCAGCAGCCTAGGACAGAGCACAGATACGCAGTATTTT.

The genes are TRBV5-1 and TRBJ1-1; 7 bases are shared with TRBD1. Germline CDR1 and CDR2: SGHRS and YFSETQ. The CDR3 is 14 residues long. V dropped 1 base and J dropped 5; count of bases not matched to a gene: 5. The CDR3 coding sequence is TGCGCCAGCAGCTTGTCACAGGGGAAGACTGAAGCTTTCTTT. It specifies CASSLSQGKTEAFF.

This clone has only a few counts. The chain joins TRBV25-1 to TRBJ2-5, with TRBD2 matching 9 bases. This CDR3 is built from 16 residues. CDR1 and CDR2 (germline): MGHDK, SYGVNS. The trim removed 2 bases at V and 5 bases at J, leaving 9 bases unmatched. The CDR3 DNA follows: TGTGCCAGCAGTGAAGTAATCCAAGCGGGAGGCGAGACCCAGTACTTC. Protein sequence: CASSEVIQAGGETQYF. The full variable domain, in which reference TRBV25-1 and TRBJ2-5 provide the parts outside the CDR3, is EADIYQTPRYLVIGTGKKITLECSQTMGHDKMYWYQQDPGMELHLIHYSYGVNSTEKGDLSSESTVSRIRTEHFPLTLESARPSHTSQYLCASSEVIQAGGETQYFGPGTRLLVL.

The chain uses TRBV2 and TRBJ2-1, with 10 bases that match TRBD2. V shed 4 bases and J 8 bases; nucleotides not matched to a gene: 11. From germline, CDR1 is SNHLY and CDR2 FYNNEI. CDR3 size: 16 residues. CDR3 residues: CASSAAVRAGGDEQFF. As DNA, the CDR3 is TGTGCCAGCAGTGCCGCAGTGAGAGCGGGAGGGGATGAGCAGTTCTTC.

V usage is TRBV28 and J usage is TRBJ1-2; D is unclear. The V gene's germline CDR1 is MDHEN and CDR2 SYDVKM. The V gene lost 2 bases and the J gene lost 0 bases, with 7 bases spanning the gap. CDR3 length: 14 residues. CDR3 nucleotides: TGTGCCAGCAGTTTAGAGGGCCCTAACTATGGCTACACCTTC. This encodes CASSLEGPNYGYTF.

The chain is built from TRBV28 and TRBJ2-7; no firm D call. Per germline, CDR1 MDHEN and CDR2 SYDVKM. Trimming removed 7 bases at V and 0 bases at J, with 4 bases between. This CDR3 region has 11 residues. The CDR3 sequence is CASTRSYEQYF. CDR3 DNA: TGTGCCAGCACCCGCTCCTACGAGCAGTACTTC. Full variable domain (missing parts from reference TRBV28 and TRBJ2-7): DVKVTQSSRYLVKRTGEKVFLECVQDMDHENMFWYRQDPGLGLRLIYFSYDVKMKEKGDIPEGYSVSREKKERFSLILESASTNQTSMYLCASTRSYEQYFGPGTRLTVT.

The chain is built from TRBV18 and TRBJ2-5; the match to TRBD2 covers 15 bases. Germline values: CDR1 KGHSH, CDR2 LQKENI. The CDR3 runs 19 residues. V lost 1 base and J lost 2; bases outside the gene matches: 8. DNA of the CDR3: TGTGCCAGCTCACCACTTGGGACTAGCGGGAGGATGGTTCAAGAGACCCAGTACTTC. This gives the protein CASSPLGTSGRMVQETQYF.

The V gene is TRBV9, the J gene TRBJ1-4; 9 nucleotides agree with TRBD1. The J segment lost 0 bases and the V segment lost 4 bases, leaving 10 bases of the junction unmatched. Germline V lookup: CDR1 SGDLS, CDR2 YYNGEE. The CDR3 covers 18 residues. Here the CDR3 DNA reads TGTGCCAGCAGCCCCGGGACAGGGATCTCCCCAACTAATGAAAAACTGTTTTTT. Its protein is CASSPGTGISPTNEKLFF.